Reported below is one T cell receptor beta chain. The data stem from a study of read filtering for tumor transcriptome and immune sequencing. Bone marrow was sampled from every patient at the time of active disease. Germline-derived CDR1 and CDR2 are KGHSH and LQKENI. The CDR3 spans 16 residues. V gave up 4 bases and J gave up 0 bases; unmatched junction bases: 4. The library was built from around 380 ng RNA with molecular barcoded adaptors for alpha/delta and beta/gamma chains. TCRdb itself ran the reads through MiXCR, one entry per CDR3 protein. The sample holds roughly 130,000 distinct CDR3 sequences, around 13% seen once.

Sequencing was performed on a population of CD138-negative cells sorted from bone marrow. This TCR was sampled from a donor at least 40 years old with multiple myeloma. This rearrangement joins TRBV18 to TRBJ2-3; 10 positions match TRBD2. The CDR3 nucleotides read TGTGCCAGCTCACTCCGGACTAGCGGAAGCACAGATACGCAGTATTTT. Its protein is CASSLRTSGSTDTQYF.